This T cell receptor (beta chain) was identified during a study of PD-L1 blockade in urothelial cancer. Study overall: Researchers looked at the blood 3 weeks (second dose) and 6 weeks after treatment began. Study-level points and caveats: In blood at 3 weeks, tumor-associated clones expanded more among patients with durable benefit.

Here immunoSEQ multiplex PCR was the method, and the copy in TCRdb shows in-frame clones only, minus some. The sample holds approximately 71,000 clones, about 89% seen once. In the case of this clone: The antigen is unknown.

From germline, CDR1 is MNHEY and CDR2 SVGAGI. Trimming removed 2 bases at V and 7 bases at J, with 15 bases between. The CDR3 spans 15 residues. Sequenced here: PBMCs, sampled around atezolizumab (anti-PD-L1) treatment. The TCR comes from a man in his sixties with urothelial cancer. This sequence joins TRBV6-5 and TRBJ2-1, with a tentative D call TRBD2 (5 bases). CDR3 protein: CASSYAHGGGNEQFF. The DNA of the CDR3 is TGTGCCAGCAGTTACGCACACGGTGGCGGGAATGAGCAGTTCTTC.